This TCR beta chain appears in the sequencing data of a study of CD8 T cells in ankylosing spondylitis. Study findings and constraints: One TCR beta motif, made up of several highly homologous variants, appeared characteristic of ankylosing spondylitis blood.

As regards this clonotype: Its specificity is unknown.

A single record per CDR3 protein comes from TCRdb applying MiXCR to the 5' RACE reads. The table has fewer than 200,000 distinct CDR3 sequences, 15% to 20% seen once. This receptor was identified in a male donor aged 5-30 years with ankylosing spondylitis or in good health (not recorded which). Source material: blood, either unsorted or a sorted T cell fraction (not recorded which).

The CDR3 bases are TGCAGTGCTCCCACTGGAAGTAGCGGGAGGGTAATCTACGAGCAGTACGTC. Amino acids: CSAPTGSSGRVIYEQYV. This chain connects TRBV20-1 to TRBJ2-7, with 11 bases matching TRBD2. V gave up 5 bases and J gave up 3 bases; unmatched junction bases: 15. Germline CDR1 is DFQATT and CDR2 is SNEGSKA (reference sequence). This CDR3 contains 17 residues.